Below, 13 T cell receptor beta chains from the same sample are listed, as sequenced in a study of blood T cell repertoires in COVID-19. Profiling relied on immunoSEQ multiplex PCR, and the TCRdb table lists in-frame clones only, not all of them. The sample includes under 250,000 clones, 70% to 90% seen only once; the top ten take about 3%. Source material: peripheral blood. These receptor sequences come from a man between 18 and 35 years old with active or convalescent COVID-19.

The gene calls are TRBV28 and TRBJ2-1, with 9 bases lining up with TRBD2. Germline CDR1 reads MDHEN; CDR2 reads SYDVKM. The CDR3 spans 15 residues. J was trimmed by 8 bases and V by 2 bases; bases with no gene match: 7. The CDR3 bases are TGTGCCAGCAGTTTACTGGCGGGAGGGTCGGATGAGCAGTTCTTC. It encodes CASSLLAGGSDEQFF. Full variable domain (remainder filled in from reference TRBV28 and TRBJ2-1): DVKVTQSSRYLVKRTGEKVFLECVQDMDHENMFWYRQDPGLGLRLIYFSYDVKMKEKGDIPEGYSVSREKKERFSLILESASTNQTSMYLCASSLLAGGSDEQFFGPGTRLTVL.

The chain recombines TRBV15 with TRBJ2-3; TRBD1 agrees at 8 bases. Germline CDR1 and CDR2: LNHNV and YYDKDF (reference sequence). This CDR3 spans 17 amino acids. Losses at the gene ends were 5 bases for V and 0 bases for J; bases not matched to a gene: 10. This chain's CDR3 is CATSGPGQARSTDTQYF. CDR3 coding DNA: TGTGCCACCAGCGGCCCGGGACAGGCAAGGAGCACAGATACGCAGTATTTT.

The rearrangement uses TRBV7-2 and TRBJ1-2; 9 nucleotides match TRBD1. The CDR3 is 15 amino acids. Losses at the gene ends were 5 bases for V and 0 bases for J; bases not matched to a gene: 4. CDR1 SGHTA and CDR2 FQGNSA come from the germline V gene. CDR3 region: CASSARQGANYGYTF. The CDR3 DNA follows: TGTGCCAGCAGCGCCCGACAGGGGGCTAACTATGGCTACACCTTC.

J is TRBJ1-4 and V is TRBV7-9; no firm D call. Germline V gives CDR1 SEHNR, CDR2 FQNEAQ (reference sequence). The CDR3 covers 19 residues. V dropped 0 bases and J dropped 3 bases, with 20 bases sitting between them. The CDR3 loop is CASSLARDSYNKANEKLFF. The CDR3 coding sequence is TGTGCCAGCAGCTTAGCAAGAGACTCCTACAACAAGGCTAATGAAAAACTGTTTTTT.

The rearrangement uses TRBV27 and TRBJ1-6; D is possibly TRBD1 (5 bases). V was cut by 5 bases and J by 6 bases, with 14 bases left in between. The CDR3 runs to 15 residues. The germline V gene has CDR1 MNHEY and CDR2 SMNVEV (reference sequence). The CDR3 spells CASSQLGGGNSPLHF. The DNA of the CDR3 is TGTGCCAGCAGTCAACTCGGGGGTGGTAATTCACCCCTCCACTTT.

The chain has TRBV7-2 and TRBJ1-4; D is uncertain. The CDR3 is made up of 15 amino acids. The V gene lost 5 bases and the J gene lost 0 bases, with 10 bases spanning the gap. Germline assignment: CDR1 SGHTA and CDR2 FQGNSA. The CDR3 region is CASSTRTATNEKLFF. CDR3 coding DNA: TGTGCCAGCAGCACCCGAACTGCAACTAATGAAAAACTGTTTTTT.

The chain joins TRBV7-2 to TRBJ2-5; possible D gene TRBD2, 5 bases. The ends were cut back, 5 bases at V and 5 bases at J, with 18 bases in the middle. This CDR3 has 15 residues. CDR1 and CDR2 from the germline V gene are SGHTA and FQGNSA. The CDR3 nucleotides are TGTGCCAGCAGCCTATATGGATATGAGGGCGAGACCCAGTACTTC. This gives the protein CASSLYGYEGETQYF.

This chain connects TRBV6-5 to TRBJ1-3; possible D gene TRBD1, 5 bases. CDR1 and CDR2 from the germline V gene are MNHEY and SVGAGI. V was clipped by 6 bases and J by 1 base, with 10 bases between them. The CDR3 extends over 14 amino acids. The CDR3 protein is CASRSTESGNTIYF. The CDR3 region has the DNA TGTGCCAGCAGATCGACAGAATCTGGAAACACCATATATTTT.

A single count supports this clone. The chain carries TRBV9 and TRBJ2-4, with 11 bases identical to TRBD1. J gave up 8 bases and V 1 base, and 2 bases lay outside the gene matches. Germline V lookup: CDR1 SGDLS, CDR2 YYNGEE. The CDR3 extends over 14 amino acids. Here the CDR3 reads CASSVRDRGDIQYF. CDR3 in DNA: TGTGCCAGCAGCGTACGGGACAGGGGGGACATTCAGTACTTC.

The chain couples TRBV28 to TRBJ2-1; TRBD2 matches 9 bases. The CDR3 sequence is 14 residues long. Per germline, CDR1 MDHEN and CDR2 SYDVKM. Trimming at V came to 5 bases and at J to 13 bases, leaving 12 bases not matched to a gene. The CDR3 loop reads CASSTRTSVGFQFF. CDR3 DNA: TGTGCCAGCAGTACACGGACTAGCGTTGGATTTCAGTTCTTC.

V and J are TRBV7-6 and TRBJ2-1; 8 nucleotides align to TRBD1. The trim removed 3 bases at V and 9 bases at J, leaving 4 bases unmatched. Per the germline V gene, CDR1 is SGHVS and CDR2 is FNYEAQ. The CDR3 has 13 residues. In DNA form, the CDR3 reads TGTGCCAGCAGCTTCGGACAGGGTAGTGAGCAGTTCTTC. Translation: CASSFGQGSEQFF.

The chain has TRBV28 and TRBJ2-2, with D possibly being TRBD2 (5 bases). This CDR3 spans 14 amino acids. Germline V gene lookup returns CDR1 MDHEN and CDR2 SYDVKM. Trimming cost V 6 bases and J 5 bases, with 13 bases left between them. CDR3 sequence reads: CASRQDRGTGELFF. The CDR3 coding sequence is TGTGCCAGCAGGCAGGACCGAGGGACCGGGGAGCTGTTTTTT.

The CDR3 is CASSGTSGGDTQYF. CDR3 sequence (DNA): TGTGCCAGCAGTGGGACTAGCGGGGGGGATACGCAGTATTTT. This chain joins TRBV6-4 and TRBJ2-3; 14 bases line up with TRBD2. The CDR3 loop spans 14 amino acids. The germline V gene has CDR1 MRHNA and CDR2 SNTAGT. V shed 4 bases and J 6 bases; nucleotides not matched to a gene: 0.